Given below is one T cell receptor beta chain in context. The antigen is undetermined. This record belongs to a study of blood T cells in healthy people across ages. Whole-study findings and limits: Naive CD4+ cell counts and diversity both ran higher in long-lived than in aged donors.

Looked up from germline, CDR1 is MGHRA and CDR2 is YSYEKL. The CDR3 is 15 residues long. Unmatched junction bases numbered 7, after V lost 1 base and J lost 5 bases. Together with a sample-barcoded 5' primer, a J-beta primer mix was included in a second PCR lasting about 7 to 11 cycles. TCRdb independently ran MiXCR on the 5' RACE reads; one entry per CDR3 protein. The sample records around 1,800,000 distinct CDR3 sequences, around 40% being singletons. The source material was blood. This chain joins TRBV4-1 and TRBJ1-2; 7 nucleotides match TRBD1. The source is a human donor in good health. As DNA, the CDR3 is TGCGCCAGCAGCCAAGCGGGCAGGGGGAAGTATGGCTACACCTTC. Translating it yields CASSQAGRGKYGYTF.